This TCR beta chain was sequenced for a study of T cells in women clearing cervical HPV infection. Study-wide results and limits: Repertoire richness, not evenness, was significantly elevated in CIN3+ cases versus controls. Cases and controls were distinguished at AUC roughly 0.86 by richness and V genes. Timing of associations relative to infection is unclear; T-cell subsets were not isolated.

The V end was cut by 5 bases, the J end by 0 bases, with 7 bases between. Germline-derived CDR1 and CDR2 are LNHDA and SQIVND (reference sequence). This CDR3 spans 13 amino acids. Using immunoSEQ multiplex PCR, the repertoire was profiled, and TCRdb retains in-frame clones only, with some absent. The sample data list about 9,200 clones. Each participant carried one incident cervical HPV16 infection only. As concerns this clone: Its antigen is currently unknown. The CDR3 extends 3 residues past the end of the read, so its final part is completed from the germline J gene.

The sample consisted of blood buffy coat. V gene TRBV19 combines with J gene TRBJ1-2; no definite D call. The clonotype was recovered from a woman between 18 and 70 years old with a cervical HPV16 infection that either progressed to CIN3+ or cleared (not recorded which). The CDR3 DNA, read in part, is TGTGCCAGTAGTCCCATGTCTAACTATGGC. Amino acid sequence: CASSPMSNYG. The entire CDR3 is CASSPMSNYGYTF.